Listed below are T cell receptor beta chains from one sample, sequenced in a study of human T cells and chemical hapten exposure. MiXCR, run by TCRdb on the RACE reads, gives a single entry per CDR3 protein. Of tens of thousands of distinct CDR3 sequences in the sample, more than 9% were seen once. This sample comprised whole blood, obtained in connection with sensitization to the hapten diphenylcyclopropenone (DPC). These receptors originate from a man in his forties with alopecia areata. Some clones in this sample may be carry-over from other donors' samples. CDR3s leave out the opening cysteine and the closing phenylalanine or tryptophan. Each record gives: J gene, V gene, CDR3 protein.

>TRBJ2-7|TRBV29-1
SVLLAGVGEQY
>TRBJ2-5|TRBV6-5
ASSYSGGHQETQY
>TRBJ2-1|TRBV6-1
ASSYSGLLAGQNEQF
>TRBJ2-3|TRBV4-1
ASSQDPQGRDTQY
>TRBJ1-3|TRBV7-9
ASSRTDSGNTIY
>TRBJ2-3|TRBV20-1
SAPKGGSTDTQY
>TRBJ2-3|TRBV12-3/TRBV12-4
ASRGLLGVAQY
>TRBJ2-7|TRBV5-4
ASSLLRTDEQY
>TRBJ1-6|TRBV28
ASSHDRDNSPLH
>TRBJ2-3|TRBV12-3/TRBV12-4
ASSPVLDTQY
>TRBJ2-1|TRBV7-3
ASSYGLAGGGNEQF
>TRBJ2-3|TRBV7-9
ASSQGGTDTQY
>TRBJ2-3|TRBV12-3/TRBV12-4
ASLETDTQY
>TRBJ2-3|TRBV29-1
SAISLGADTQY
>TRBJ1-2|TRBV5-1
ASSLAGTGFDGYT
>TRBJ2-7|TRBV30
AWNAGTEGEQY
>TRBJ2-7|TRBV25-1
ASSETGTGYEQY
>TRBJ1-6|TRBV6-1
ASSEYGDSPLH
>TRBJ2-3|TRBV5-1
ASSSGDRVSTDTQY
>TRBJ1-1|TRBV5-4
ASSLSYFDAEAF
>TRBJ1-1|TRBV7-6
ASSLGGGQGNTEAF
>TRBJ2-7|TRBV20-1
SAPRQGSEQY
>TRBJ2-3|TRBV5-1
ASSLAFAQGPADTQY
>TRBJ1-1|TRBV9
ASSVSPRGTEAF
>TRBJ2-3|TRBV11-2
ASSLTPTVPDTQY
>TRBJ1-2|TRBV6-5
ASSLLFLPGQGIGYT
>TRBJ2-4|TRBV3-1
ASSQDNVAKNIQY
>TRBJ2-3|TRBV11-1
ASSLAPRSGGPQDTQY
>TRBJ2-2|TRBV14
ASSQDLTGELF
>TRBJ2-1|TRBV12-3/TRBV12-4
ASSLGSGPNEQF
>TRBJ1-2|TRBV6-2/TRBV6-3
ASSYSPGTGRGYT
>TRBJ2-5|TRBV20-1
SASLPRTGQETQY
>TRBJ1-4|TRBV10-3
AISEGGRNEKLF
>TRBJ1-2|TRBV18
ASSPTGTYNYGYT
>TRBJ2-1|TRBV7-9
ASSLGLTIDEQF
>TRBJ2-2|TRBV25-1
ASSEYPTITGELF
>TRBJ2-5|TRBV5-1
ASSSPEGTQETQY